This TCR beta chain was identified in a study of tissue T cells after allogeneic stem cell transplantation. V lost 5 bases, J lost 5 bases, and 14 bases stayed unmatched. From germline, CDR1 is SGHAT and CDR2 FQNNGV. The CDR3 is made up of 18 amino acids. TCRdb keeps only in-frame clones here, not all; method: immunoSEQ multiplex PCR. The sample lists about 43,000 clones; over 85% were seen once. This specimen consisted of blood, obtained before transplantation. This sequence joins TRBV11-2 and TRBJ2-2; 10 bases match TRBD2. This sequence originates from a woman aged 35-75 years who later had graft-versus-host disease after an allogeneic stem cell transplant. CDR3: CASSPSQPSGRKTGELFF. The CDR3 DNA is TGTGCCAGCAGCCCTAGTCAACCTAGCGGGAGAAAAACCGGGGAGCTGTTTTTT. Based on the CDR3 plus reference TRBV11-2 and TRBJ2-2, the full variable domain is EAGVAQSPRYKIIEKRQSVAFWCNPISGHATLYWYQQILGQGPKLLIQFQNNGVVDDSQLPKDRFSAERLKGVDSTLKIQPAKLEDSAVYLCASSPSQPSGRKTGELFFGEGSRLTVL.